These T cell receptor beta chains were read from a single sample in a study of regulatory T cells in long-lasting Graves disease. TCRdb analysed the multiplex PCR reads with MiXCR anew, one entry per CDR3 protein. The sample lists 300,000 to 400,000 distinct CDR3 sequences; around 20% were seen once. This sample comprised peripheral blood mononuclear cells (PBMCs), obtained when the disease was refractory, from a patient treated with antithyroid drugs. The receptors derive from a female donor with Graves disease. The CDR3 runs from the conserved cysteine through the conserved F or W. The D gene is left open where the match is weak. The listing skips clone size in some rows; elsewhere it reads once, few, many or a size class.

clone size: -
D gene: TRBD2
V gene: TRBV25-1
J gene: TRBJ2-2
CDR3 protein: CASSDPISGSSGELFF
CDR3 DNA: TGTGCCAGCAGTGACCCCATAAGCGGGAGCTCCGGGGAGCTGTTTTTT

clone size: many
D gene: -
V gene: TRBV2
J gene: TRBJ1-5
CDR3 protein: CASSLRMNQPQHF
CDR3 DNA: TGTGCCAGCAGTCTCCGGATGAATCAGCCCCAGCATTTT

clone size: -
D gene: TRBD1
V gene: TRBV14
J gene: TRBJ1-1
CDR3 protein: CASSLMTGTYTEAFF
CDR3 DNA: TGTGCCAGCAGCCTCATGACAGGGACGTACACTGAAGCTTTCTTT

clone size: many
D gene: -
V gene: TRBV7-8
J gene: TRBJ2-6
CDR3 protein: CASSLVVRPTLYSGANVLTF
CDR3 DNA: TGTGCCAGCAGCTTAGTAGTTCGGCCAACACTTTACTCTGGGGCCAACGTCCTGACTTTC

clone size: many
D gene: TRBD1
V gene: TRBV11-3
J gene: TRBJ2-2
CDR3 protein: CASSRGTGITGELFF
CDR3 DNA: TGTGCCAGCAGTCGAGGGACAGGGATCACCGGGGAGCTGTTTTTT

clone size: many
D gene: -
V gene: TRBV6-5
J gene: TRBJ1-4
CDR3 protein: CASSYSPGKVEKLFF
CDR3 DNA: TGTGCCAGCAGTTACTCCCCGGGGAAGGTTGAAAAACTGTTTTTT

clone size: many
D gene: -
V gene: TRBV19
J gene: TRBJ1-2
CDR3 protein: CASSPRTGNYGYTF
CDR3 DNA: TGTGCCAGTAGTCCCCGGACGGGAAACTATGGCTACACCTTC

clone size: many
D gene: -
V gene: TRBV7-2
J gene: TRBJ1-4
CDR3 protein: CASSLAYGDEKLFF
CDR3 DNA: TGTGCCAGCAGCTTAGCGTACGGGGATGAAAAACTGTTTTTT

clone size: few
D gene: TRBD2
V gene: TRBV5-1
J gene: TRBJ2-5
CDR3 protein: CASSLIAGGAQETQYF
CDR3 DNA: TGCGCCAGCAGCTTAATAGCGGGGGGGGCCCAAGAGACCCAGTACTTC

clone size: -
D gene: -
V gene: TRBV5-1
J gene: TRBJ2-2
CDR3 protein: CASSLLSSVTNTGELFF
CDR3 DNA: TGCGCCAGCAGCTTGCTTTCTAGCGTAACGAACACCGGGGAGCTGTTTTTT

clone size: many
D gene: -
V gene: TRBV18
J gene: TRBJ1-4
CDR3 protein: CASSPRQALNEKLFF
CDR3 DNA: TGTGCCAGCTCACCGCGACAGGCCTTAAATGAAAAACTGTTTTTT

clone size: few
D gene: TRBD2
V gene: TRBV7-2
J gene: TRBJ2-7
CDR3 protein: CASSPTGLSSAYEQYF
CDR3 DNA: TGTGCCAGCAGCCCGACGGGACTAAGCTCTGCCTACGAGCAGTACTTC

clone size: many
D gene: -
V gene: TRBV20-1
J gene: TRBJ1-2
CDR3 protein: CSARGTNYGYTF
CDR3 DNA: TGCAGTGCTAGAGGGACAAACTATGGCTACACCTTC

clone size: -
D gene: -
V gene: TRBV14
J gene: TRBJ1-1
CDR3 protein: CASSQDRGDTEAFF
CDR3 DNA: TGTGCCAGCAGCCAAGATCGAGGGGACACTGAAGCTTTCTTT

clone size: -
D gene: -
V gene: TRBV29-1
J gene: TRBJ1-2
CDR3 protein: CSVWDGYTF
CDR3 DNA: TGCAGCGTTTGGGATGGCTACACCTTC

clone size: -
D gene: -
V gene: TRBV19
J gene: TRBJ2-7
CDR3 protein: CATGGTVIEQYF
CDR3 DNA: TGTGCCACCGGCGGGACTGTCATCGAGCAGTACTTC

clone size: many
D gene: -
V gene: TRBV15
J gene: TRBJ2-7
CDR3 protein: CATSSAQGSNEQYF
CDR3 DNA: TGTGCCACCAGCTCTGCCCAGGGGAGCAACGAGCAGTACTTC

clone size: few
D gene: -
V gene: TRBV11-2
J gene: TRBJ2-1
CDR3 protein: CASSRGLPVGQFF
CDR3 DNA: TGTGCCAGCAGCCGAGGGCTCCCGGTGGGGCAGTTCTTC

clone size: few
D gene: TRBD1
V gene: TRBV12-3/TRBV12-4
J gene: TRBJ2-6
CDR3 protein: CASSQDRGLSGANVLTF
CDR3 DNA: TGTGCCAGCAGCCAAGACAGGGGGCTTTCTGGGGCCAACGTCCTGACTTTC

clone size: -
D gene: -
V gene: TRBV20-1
J gene: TRBJ2-7
CDR3 protein: CSARSNYEQYF
CDR3 DNA: TGCAGTGCTAGATCTAACTACGAGCAGTACTTC

clone size: many
D gene: TRBD1
V gene: TRBV6-5
J gene: TRBJ1-2
CDR3 protein: CASSYSPSLEHRGSNYGYTF
CDR3 DNA: TGTGCCAGCAGTTACTCGCCCTCGCTCGAACACAGGGGTAGTAACTATGGCTACACCTTC

clone size: -
D gene: -
V gene: TRBV6-5
J gene: TRBJ2-1
CDR3 protein: CASSYRVYNEQFF
CDR3 DNA: TGTGCCAGCAGTTACAGAGTTTACAATGAGCAGTTCTTC

clone size: many
D gene: TRBD2
V gene: TRBV20-1
J gene: TRBJ2-5
CDR3 protein: CSAREAGQETQYF
CDR3 DNA: TGCAGTGCTAGAGAAGCGGGGCAAGAGACCCAGTACTTC

clone size: few
D gene: -
V gene: TRBV5-6
J gene: TRBJ1-1
CDR3 protein: CASSLTHGNEAFF
CDR3 DNA: TGTGCCAGCAGCTTGACCCATGGGAATGAAGCTTTCTTT

clone size: -
D gene: TRBD1
V gene: TRBV5-5
J gene: TRBJ2-7
CDR3 protein: CASSFAARTGPYEQYF
CDR3 DNA: TGTGCCAGCAGCTTCGCGGCCCGGACAGGCCCCTACGAGCAGTACTTC

clone size: -
D gene: -
V gene: TRBV20-1
J gene: TRBJ1-5
CDR3 protein: CSARGDRPYSNQPQHF
CDR3 DNA: TGCAGTGCTAGAGGTGACAGACCCTATAGCAATCAGCCCCAGCATTTT

clone size: -
D gene: TRBD1
V gene: TRBV2
J gene: TRBJ1-4
CDR3 protein: CASRIRTGGVTNEKLFF
CDR3 DNA: TGTGCCAGCAGGATACGGACAGGGGGGGTAACTAATGAAAAACTGTTTTTT

clone size: -
D gene: TRBD2
V gene: TRBV14
J gene: TRBJ2-5
CDR3 protein: CASSQLAGLETQYF
CDR3 DNA: TGTGCCAGCAGCCAACTAGCGGGACTGGAGACCCAGTACTTC

clone size: few
D gene: -
V gene: TRBV11-1
J gene: TRBJ2-1
CDR3 protein: CASSGGGGVYNEQFF
CDR3 DNA: TGTGCCAGCAGCGGAGGGGGGGGCGTGTACAATGAGCAGTTCTTC

clone size: -
D gene: -
V gene: TRBV15
J gene: TRBJ1-5
CDR3 protein: CATSREGSSQPQHF
CDR3 DNA: TGTGCCACCAGCAGAGAGGGGAGTAGTCAGCCCCAGCATTTT

clone size: few
D gene: -
V gene: TRBV29-1
J gene: TRBJ1-4
CDR3 protein: CSVTVGYEKLFF
CDR3 DNA: TGCAGCGTTACAGTAGGTTATGAAAAACTGTTTTTT

clone size: few
D gene: -
V gene: TRBV4-3
J gene: TRBJ2-1
CDR3 protein: CASSQDSGAGNEQFF
CDR3 DNA: TGCGCCAGCAGCCAAGACAGTGGGGCAGGCAATGAGCAGTTCTTC

clone size: many
D gene: -
V gene: TRBV10-3
J gene: TRBJ2-7
CDR3 protein: CAISPRGGVREQYF
CDR3 DNA: TGTGCCATCAGCCCACGGGGCGGGGTTCGGGAGCAGTACTTC

clone size: few
D gene: TRBD2
V gene: TRBV7-9
J gene: TRBJ2-1
CDR3 protein: CASSYKRAGAYNEQFF
CDR3 DNA: TGTGCCAGCAGCTATAAGAGGGCGGGAGCTTACAATGAGCAGTTCTTC

clone size: many
D gene: -
V gene: TRBV6-2/TRBV6-3
J gene: TRBJ1-5
CDR3 protein: CASSHGRSPQHF
CDR3 DNA: TGTGCCAGCAGCCATGGTAGGTCACCCCAGCATTTT

clone size: many
D gene: -
V gene: TRBV3-1
J gene: TRBJ1-2
CDR3 protein: CASSPTPQGLDYGYTF
CDR3 DNA: TGTGCCAGCAGCCCTACCCCCCAGGGATTGGACTATGGCTACACCTTC

clone size: few
D gene: TRBD1
V gene: TRBV20-1
J gene: TRBJ2-5
CDR3 protein: CSARAPQQGRETQYF
CDR3 DNA: TGCAGTGCTAGAGCTCCCCAACAGGGGCGGGAGACCCAGTACTTC

clone size: many
D gene: -
V gene: TRBV20-1
J gene: TRBJ1-5
CDR3 protein: CSARDPQGSNQPQHF
CDR3 DNA: TGCAGTGCTAGAGATCCCCAGGGTAGCAATCAGCCCCAGCATTTT

clone size: many
D gene: -
V gene: TRBV7-8
J gene: TRBJ1-4
CDR3 protein: CASSSFQDSGNEKLFF
CDR3 DNA: TGTGCCAGCAGCTCTTTTCAGGACAGCGGTAATGAAAAACTGTTTTTT

clone size: few
D gene: -
V gene: TRBV7-9
J gene: TRBJ2-4
CDR3 protein: CASSLDLLIQYF
CDR3 DNA: TGTGCCAGCAGCTTAGACTTACTTATTCAGTACTTC

clone size: many
D gene: -
V gene: TRBV9
J gene: TRBJ1-6
CDR3 protein: CASSGRDAISPLHF
CDR3 DNA: TGTGCCAGCAGCGGCCGGGACGCGATTTCACCCCTCCACTTT

clone size: many
D gene: TRBD1
V gene: TRBV12-3/TRBV12-4
J gene: TRBJ1-4
CDR3 protein: CASSIRDRGGKLFF
CDR3 DNA: TGTGCCAGCAGTATTCGGGACAGGGGCGGAAAACTGTTTTTT

clone size: few
D gene: -
V gene: TRBV4-1
J gene: TRBJ2-2
CDR3 protein: CASSPFGSATGELFF
CDR3 DNA: TGCGCCAGCAGCCCCTTTGGTAGCGCCACCGGGGAGCTGTTTTTT

clone size: many
D gene: TRBD1
V gene: TRBV5-4
J gene: TRBJ2-4
CDR3 protein: CASSLAGTGKNIQYF
CDR3 DNA: TGTGCCAGCAGCTTGGCCGGGACAGGGAAAAACATTCAGTACTTC

clone size: -
D gene: -
V gene: TRBV18
J gene: TRBJ1-6
CDR3 protein: CASSPEPGGNSPLHF
CDR3 DNA: TGTGCCAGCTCACCTGAGCCGGGTGGTAATTCACCCCTCCACTTT

clone size: few
D gene: -
V gene: TRBV12-3/TRBV12-4
J gene: TRBJ2-3
CDR3 protein: CASSRWYGTDTQYF
CDR3 DNA: TGTGCCAGCAGCAGGTGGTACGGGACAGATACGCAGTATTTT

clone size: few
D gene: -
V gene: TRBV7-8
J gene: TRBJ1-1
CDR3 protein: CASSLGGGRTEAFF
CDR3 DNA: TGTGCCAGCAGCTTGGGGGGGGGGCGCACTGAAGCTTTCTTT

clone size: many
D gene: -
V gene: TRBV30
J gene: TRBJ1-1
CDR3 protein: CAWSVHPRSEAFF
CDR3 DNA: TGTGCCTGGAGTGTACACCCAAGGTCAGAGGCTTTCTTT

clone size: few
D gene: TRBD1
V gene: TRBV18
J gene: TRBJ2-7
CDR3 protein: CASSPAAWTGPYEQYF
CDR3 DNA: TGTGCCAGCTCACCAGCTGCCTGGACAGGGCCCTACGAGCAGTACTTC